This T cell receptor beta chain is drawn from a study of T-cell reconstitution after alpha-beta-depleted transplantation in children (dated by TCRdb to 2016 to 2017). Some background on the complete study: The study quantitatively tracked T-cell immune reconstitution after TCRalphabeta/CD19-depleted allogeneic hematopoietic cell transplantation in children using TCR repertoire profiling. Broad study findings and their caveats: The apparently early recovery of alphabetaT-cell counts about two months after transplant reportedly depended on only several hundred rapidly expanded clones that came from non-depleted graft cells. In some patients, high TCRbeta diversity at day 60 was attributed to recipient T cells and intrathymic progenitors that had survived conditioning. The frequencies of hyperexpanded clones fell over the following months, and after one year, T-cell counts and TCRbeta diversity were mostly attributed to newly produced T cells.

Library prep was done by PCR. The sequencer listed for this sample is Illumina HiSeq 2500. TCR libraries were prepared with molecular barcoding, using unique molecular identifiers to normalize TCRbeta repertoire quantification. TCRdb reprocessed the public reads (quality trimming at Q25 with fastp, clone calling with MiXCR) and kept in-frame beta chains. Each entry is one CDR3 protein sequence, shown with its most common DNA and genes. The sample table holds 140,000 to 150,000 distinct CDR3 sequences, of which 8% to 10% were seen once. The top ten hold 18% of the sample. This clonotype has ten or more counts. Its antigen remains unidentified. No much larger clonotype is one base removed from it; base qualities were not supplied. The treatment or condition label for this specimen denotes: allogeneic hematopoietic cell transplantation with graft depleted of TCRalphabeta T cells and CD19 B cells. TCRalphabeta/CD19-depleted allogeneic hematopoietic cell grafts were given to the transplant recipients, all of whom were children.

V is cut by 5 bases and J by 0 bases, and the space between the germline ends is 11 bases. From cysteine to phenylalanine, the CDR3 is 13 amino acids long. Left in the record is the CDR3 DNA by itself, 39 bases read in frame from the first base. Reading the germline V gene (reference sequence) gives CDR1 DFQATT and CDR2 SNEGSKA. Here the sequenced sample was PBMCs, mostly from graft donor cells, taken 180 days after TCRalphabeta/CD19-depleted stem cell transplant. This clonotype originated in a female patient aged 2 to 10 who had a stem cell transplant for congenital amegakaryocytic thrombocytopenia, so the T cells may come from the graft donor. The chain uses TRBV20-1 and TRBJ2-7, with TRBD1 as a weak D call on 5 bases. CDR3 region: CSALDSSSYEQYF. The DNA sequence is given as TGCAGTGCTCTCGACAGTAGCTCCTACGAGCAGTACTTC.